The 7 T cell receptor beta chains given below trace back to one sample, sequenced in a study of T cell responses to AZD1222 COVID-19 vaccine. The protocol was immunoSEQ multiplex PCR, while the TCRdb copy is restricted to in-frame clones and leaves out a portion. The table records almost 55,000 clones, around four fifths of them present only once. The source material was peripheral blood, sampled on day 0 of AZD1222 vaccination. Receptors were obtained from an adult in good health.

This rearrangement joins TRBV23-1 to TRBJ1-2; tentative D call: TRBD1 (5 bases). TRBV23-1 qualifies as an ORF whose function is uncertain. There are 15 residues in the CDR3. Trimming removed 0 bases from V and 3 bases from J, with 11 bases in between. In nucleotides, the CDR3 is TGCGCCAGCAGTCAATCTCAGGGTTTTTACTATGGCTACACCTTC. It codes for CASSQSQGFYYGYTF.

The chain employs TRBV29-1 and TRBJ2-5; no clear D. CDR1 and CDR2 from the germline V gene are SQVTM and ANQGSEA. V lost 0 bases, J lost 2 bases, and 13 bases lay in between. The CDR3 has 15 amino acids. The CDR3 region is CSVEDPRTDQETQYF. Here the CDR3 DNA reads TGCAGCGTTGAAGATCCTAGGACGGATCAAGAGACCCAGTACTTC.

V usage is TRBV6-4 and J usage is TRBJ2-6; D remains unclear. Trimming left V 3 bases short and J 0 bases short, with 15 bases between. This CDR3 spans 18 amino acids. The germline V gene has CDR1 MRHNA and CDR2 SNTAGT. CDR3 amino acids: CASSEDPILGSGANVLTF. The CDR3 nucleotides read TGTGCCAGCAGTGAAGACCCAATCCTCGGCTCTGGGGCCAACGTCCTGACTTTC.

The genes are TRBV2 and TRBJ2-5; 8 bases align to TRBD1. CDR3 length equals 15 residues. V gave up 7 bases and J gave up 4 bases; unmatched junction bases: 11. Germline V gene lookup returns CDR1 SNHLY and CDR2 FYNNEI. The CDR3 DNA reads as TGTGCCAGCAAAAGGGACAGAACAGGGGGAGAGACCCAGTACTTC. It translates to CASKRDRTGGETQYF.

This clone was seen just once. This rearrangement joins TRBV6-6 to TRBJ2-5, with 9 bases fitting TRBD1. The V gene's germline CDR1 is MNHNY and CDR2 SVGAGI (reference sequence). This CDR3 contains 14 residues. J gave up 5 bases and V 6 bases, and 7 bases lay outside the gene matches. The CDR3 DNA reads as TGTGCCAGCAGGGTACAGGGGGCGGGGGAGACCCAGTACTTC. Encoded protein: CASRVQGAGETQYF.

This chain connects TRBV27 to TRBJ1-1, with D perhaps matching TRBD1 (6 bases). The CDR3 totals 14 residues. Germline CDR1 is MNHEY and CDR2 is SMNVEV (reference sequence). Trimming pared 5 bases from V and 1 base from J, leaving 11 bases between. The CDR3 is CASSTKTGNTEAFF. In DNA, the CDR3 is TGTGCCAGCAGTACTAAGACAGGGAACACTGAAGCTTTCTTT.

Here the CDR3 DNA reads TGTGCCATCAGTAACTTAGGACAGGGGGCCTACGAGCAGTACTTC. It translates to CAISNLGQGAYEQYF. The chain combines TRBV10-3 with TRBJ2-7; 10 nucleotides agree with TRBD1. The CDR3 sequence is 15 residues long. In germline, CDR1 is ENHRY, CDR2 SYGVKD. J lost 2 bases, V lost 5 bases, and 6 bases had no gene match.